These 8 T cell receptor beta chains were sequenced from one sample in a study of T-cell reconstitution after alpha-beta-depleted transplantation in children. TCRbeta library preparation incorporated unique molecular identifiers. TCRdb processed the PCR reads anew with MiXCR; each CDR3 protein has one entry. The sample consists of about 580,000 distinct CDR3 sequences, 23% of them appearing once. Sequenced here: PBMCs, mostly from graft donor cells, sampled 360 days after TCRalphabeta/CD19-depleted stem cell transplant. The origin of the receptors is a boy younger than two who had a stem cell transplant for acute myeloid leukemia, so the T cells may come from the graft donor.

This clonotype was picked up a small number of times. The chain employs TRBV20-1 and TRBJ2-7; 10 nucleotides match TRBD2. The CDR3 has 17 amino acids. J lost 7 bases, V lost 0 bases, and 15 bases had no gene match. The germline CDR1 and CDR2 sequences are DFQATT and SNEGSKA (reference sequence). CDR3: CSARDLLAGAVLGEQYV. CDR3 DNA sequence: TGCAGTGCTAGAGATCTTCTAGCGGGGGCGGTACTGGGGGAGCAGTACGTC.

This clonotype was seen at least ten times. CDR3 DNA sequence: TGTGCCAGCAGCTTCCTTAGCGGGGGGTGGAGCACAGATACGCAGTATTTT. Translated, it gives CASSFLSGGWSTDTQYF. The chain recombines TRBV7-2 with TRBJ2-3; 10 bases line up with TRBD2. The CDR3 is made up of 17 amino acids. V shed 3 bases and J 0 bases; nucleotides not matched to a gene: 6. Germline V gene sequence: CDR1 SGHTA, CDR2 FQGNSA.

This clonotype was seen repeatedly, ten times or more. The V gene is TRBV29-1, the J gene TRBJ1-2; 7 bases fit TRBD1. The CDR3 spans 12 residues. The germline gives CDR1 SQVTM, CDR2 ANQGSEA. V lost 4 bases, J lost 2 bases, and 1 base stayed unmatched. Here the CDR3 reads CSVGDRNYGYTF. In DNA form, the CDR3 reads TGCAGCGTTGGGGACAGAAACTATGGCTACACCTTC.

This clonotype turned up a few times. The V and J genes are TRBV20-1 and TRBJ1-5, with no clear D. Trimming shortened V by 2 bases and J by 6 bases, and 17 bases separated the two germline ends. CDR3 length equals 15 residues. The germline V gene has CDR1 DFQATT and CDR2 SNEGSKA (reference sequence). CDR3 protein: CSARIAGLLTQPQHF. The CDR3 nucleotides are TGCAGTGCTAGAATCGCCGGGCTCCTCACTCAGCCCCAGCATTTT.

The CDR3 spells CSEQGLSTDTQYF. CDR3 nucleotides: TGCAGCGAACAGGGTTTAAGCACAGATACGCAGTATTTT. The V and J genes are TRBV29-1 and TRBJ2-3, with D possibly TRBD1 on 6 matching bases. The CDR3 loop spans 13 amino acids. V lost 7 bases to trimming and J lost 0 bases, with 11 bases between them. Germline V gene data show CDR1 as SQVTM and CDR2 as ANQGSEA.

This chain links TRBV6-5 with TRBJ2-5; D is unclear. This CDR3 has 14 amino acids. V shed 4 bases and J shed 1 base, with 10 bases lying between them. Germline V gene sequence: CDR1 MNHEY, CDR2 SVGAGI. CDR3 nucleotides: TGTGCCAGCAGTTGGGTAGTCCCCCAAGAGACCCAGTACTTC. Amino acids: CASSWVVPQETQYF.

The rearrangement joins TRBV18 to TRBJ2-5; D not certain. Germline-derived CDR1 and CDR2 are KGHSH and LQKENI. The ends were cut back, 1 base at V and 2 bases at J, with 8 bases in the middle. The CDR3 contains 14 residues. CDR3 in DNA: TGTGCCAGCTCACCACAGGTGGCGCAAGAGACCCAGTACTTC. The encoded protein is CASSPQVAQETQYF.

The V and J genes are TRBV11-2 and TRBJ2-1; a possible D gene is TRBD2 (5 bases). V was pared by 5 bases and J by 5 bases, with 10 bases between. Germline V gene lookup returns CDR1 SGHAT and CDR2 FQNNGV. CDR3 length: 13 amino acids. In DNA, the CDR3 is TGTGCCAGCAGCCACAGCGGTAACAATGAGCAGTTCTTC. This encodes CASSHSGNNEQFF.